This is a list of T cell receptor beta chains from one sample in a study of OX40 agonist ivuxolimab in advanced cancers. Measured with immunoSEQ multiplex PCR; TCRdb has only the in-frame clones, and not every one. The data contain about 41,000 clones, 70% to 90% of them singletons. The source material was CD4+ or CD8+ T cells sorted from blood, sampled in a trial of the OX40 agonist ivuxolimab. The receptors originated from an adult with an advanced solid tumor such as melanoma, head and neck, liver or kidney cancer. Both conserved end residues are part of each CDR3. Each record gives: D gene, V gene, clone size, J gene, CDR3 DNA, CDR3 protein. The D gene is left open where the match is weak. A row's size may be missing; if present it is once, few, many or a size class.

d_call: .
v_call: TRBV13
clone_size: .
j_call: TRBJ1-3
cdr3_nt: TGTGCCAGCAGCTTAGTGGCCGCTGACTCTGGAAACACCATATATTTT
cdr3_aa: CASSLVAADSGNTIYF

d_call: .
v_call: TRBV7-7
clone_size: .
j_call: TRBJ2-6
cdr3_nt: TGTGCCAGCAGCATCTTGGGTAAGTGCACAAAGTCGGGCCAACGTCTGACTTTC
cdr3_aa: CASSILGKCTKSGQRLTF

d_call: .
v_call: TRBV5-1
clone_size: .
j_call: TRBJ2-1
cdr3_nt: TGCGCCAGCAGCTTGGTCTATGCAGCTTTAAGAAACTCCTACAATGAGCAGTTCTTC
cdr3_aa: CASSLVYAALRNSYNEQFF

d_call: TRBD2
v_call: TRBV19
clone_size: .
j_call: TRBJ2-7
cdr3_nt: TGTGCCAGTAATCCACCGGGGACTAGCGGGATCTACGAGCAGTACTTC
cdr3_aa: CASNPPGTSGIYEQYF

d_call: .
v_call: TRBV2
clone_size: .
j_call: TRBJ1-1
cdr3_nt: TGTGCCAGCCTACAGAACACTGAAGCTTTCTTT
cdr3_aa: CASLQNTEAFF

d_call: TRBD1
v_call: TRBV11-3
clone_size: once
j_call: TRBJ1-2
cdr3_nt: TGTGCCAGCAGCTTAGGACAGGGGGCGCATGGCTACACCTTC
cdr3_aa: CASSLGQGAHGYTF

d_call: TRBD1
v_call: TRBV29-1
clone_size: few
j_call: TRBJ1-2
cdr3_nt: TGCAGCGTTGAAGGGCAGGGGGCGAGTGGCTACACCTTC
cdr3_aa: CSVEGQGASGYTF

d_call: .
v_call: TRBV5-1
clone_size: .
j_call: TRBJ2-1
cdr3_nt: TGCGCCAGCAGCTTGGTTCCTTCTTACAATGAGCAGTTCTTC
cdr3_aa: CASSLVPSYNEQFF

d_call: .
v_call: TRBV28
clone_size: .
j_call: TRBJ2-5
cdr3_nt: TGTGCCAGCAGCCCGACTACCCACAAGACCCAGTACTTC
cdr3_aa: CASSPTTHKTQYF

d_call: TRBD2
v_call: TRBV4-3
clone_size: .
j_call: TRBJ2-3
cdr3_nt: TGCGCCAGCAGCCAAGGGGTACTAGCGGATATCACAGATACGCAGTATTTT
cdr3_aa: CASSQGVLADITDTQYF

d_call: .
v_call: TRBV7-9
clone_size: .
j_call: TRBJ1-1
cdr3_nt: TGTGCCAGCAGCCTCCAGGCCCGGAACACTGAAGCTTTCTTT
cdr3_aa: CASSLQARNTEAFF

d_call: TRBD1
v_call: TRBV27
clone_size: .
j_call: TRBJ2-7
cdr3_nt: TGTGCCAGCAGTTTATACACCGGACAGGGGTCCTACGAGCAGTACTTC
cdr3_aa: CASSLYTGQGSYEQYF

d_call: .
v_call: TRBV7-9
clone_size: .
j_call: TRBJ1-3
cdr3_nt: TGTGCCAGCAGCTTGACAAACAATGCTGGAAACACCATATATTTT
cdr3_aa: CASSLTNNAGNTIYF

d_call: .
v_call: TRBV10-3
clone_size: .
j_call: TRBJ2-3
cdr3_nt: TGTGCCATCAGTGAAGAGACAGACGGTACGCAGTATTTT
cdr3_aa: CAISEETDGTQYF

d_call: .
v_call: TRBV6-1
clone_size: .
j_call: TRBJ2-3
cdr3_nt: TGTGCCAGCAGTGAGACCCCTTTGTCCACAAATTCAGATACGCAGTATTTT
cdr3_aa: CASSETPLSTNSDTQYF

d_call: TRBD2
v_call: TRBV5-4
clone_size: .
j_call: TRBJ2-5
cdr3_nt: TGTGCCAGCAGCCTAGGGACTAGCGGGAGTGCTGAGACCCAGTACTTC
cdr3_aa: CASSLGTSGSAETQYF

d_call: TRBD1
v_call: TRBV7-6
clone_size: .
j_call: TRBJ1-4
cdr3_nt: TGTGCCAGCAGCTTAAGACCGGGACAGGGTCGTGAAAAACTGTTTTTT
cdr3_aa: CASSLRPGQGREKLFF

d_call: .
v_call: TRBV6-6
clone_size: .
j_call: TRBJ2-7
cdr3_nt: TGTGCCAGCAGTTACAACTACGAGCAGTACTTC
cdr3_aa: CASSYNYEQYF

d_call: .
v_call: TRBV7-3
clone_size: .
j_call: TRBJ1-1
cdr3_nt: TGTGCCAGCAGCCCGGGTGGGATGAACACTGAAGCTTTCTTT
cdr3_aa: CASSPGGMNTEAFF